The 21 T cell receptor beta chains reported below all come from one sample, sequenced in a study of identical twins. From the 5' RACE reads, TCRdb called clonotypes with MiXCR, one entry per CDR3 protein. The profile shows a few hundred thousand distinct CDR3 sequences, roughly 9.9% of them singletons. These data were likewise used in another study, on yellow fever vaccine responses in identical twins.

Material for sequencing was PBMCs. These TCRs come from a woman younger than 35 in good health.

This chain uses TRBV14 with TRBJ2-1, with TRBD2 identical over 11 bases. The germline V gene has CDR1 SGHDN and CDR2 FVKESK. Trimming cost V 4 bases and J 5 bases; bases outside gene matches: 4. The CDR3 runs 15 residues. CDR3: CASSPTTSGDNEQFF. In nucleotides, the CDR3 is TGTGCCAGCAGCCCGACGACTAGCGGGGACAATGAGCAGTTCTTC.

The chain recombines TRBV7-2 with TRBJ2-7; 10 bases are shared with TRBD2. V was clipped by 2 bases and J by 2 bases; unmatched bases: 6. Germline V gene sequence: CDR1 SGHTA, CDR2 FQGNSA. The CDR3 is 16 residues long. CDR3 in amino acids: CASSLPSGTSAYEQYF. For the CDR3, the DNA is TGTGCCAGCAGCTTACCCTCCGGGACTAGCGCCTACGAGCAGTACTTC.

This clonotype has a handful of counts. This chain connects TRBV28 to TRBJ1-2; no firm D call. From germline, CDR1 is MDHEN and CDR2 SYDVKM. V was clipped by 10 bases and J by 4 bases, with 19 bases between them. The CDR3 contains 14 residues. The CDR3 spells CAIPSRVLPYGYTF. The CDR3 bases are TGTGCCATCCCATCGCGGGTCCTTCCCTATGGCTACACCTTC.

The chain uses TRBV21-1 and TRBJ1-2. TRBV21-1 represents a pseudogene. The CDR3 has 13 amino acids. CDR3 residues: CASSKGRCEGYTF. In nucleotides, the CDR3 is TGTGCCAGCAGCAAAGGGCGGTGCGAGGGCTACACCTTC.

This clonotype was seen a handful of times. The CDR3 coding sequence is TGCAGCGTTTTTGAGTGGGACGGCGAGTACTTC. Translation gives CSVFEWDGEYF. J is TRBJ2-5 and V is TRBV29-1; the D call may be TRBD1 or TRBD2 (5 bases each). V lost 5 bases and J 12 bases, leaving 16 bases between the germline ends. The CDR3 runs to 11 residues. Germline V lookup: CDR1 SQVTM, CDR2 ANQGSEA.

This clonotype was counted many times. This chain uses TRBV5-6 with TRBJ2-7, with D possibly TRBD1 on 5 matching bases. The CDR3 totals 13 residues. The V gene lost 4 bases and the J gene lost 4 bases, with 12 bases spanning the gap. CDR1 and CDR2 from the germline V gene are SGHDT and YYEEEE. CDR3 in amino acids: CASSLNRFYEQYF. The CDR3 DNA sequence: TGTGCCAGCAGCCTCAACAGGTTTTACGAGCAGTACTTC.

This clonotype was seen more than once but under ten times. The chain carries TRBV20-1 and TRBJ1-1; D not resolved. Trimming took off 5 bases at V and 1 base at J, with 8 bases between the two ends. The germline gives CDR1 DFQATT, CDR2 SNEGSKA (reference sequence). This CDR3 region has 12 residues. The CDR3, as DNA: TGCAGTGCTCGGCAGGCGAACACTGAAGCTTTCTTT. Protein product: CSARQANTEAFF.

This clonotype was seen a few times. The J gene is TRBJ2-3, the V gene TRBV6-4; 8 bases line up with TRBD1. J gave up 5 bases and V 6 bases, and 4 bases lay outside the gene matches. The CDR3 totals 13 residues. Per germline, CDR1 MRHNA and CDR2 SNTAGT. CDR3 sequence: CASRQGAGDTQYF. The CDR3 DNA reads TGTGCCAGCAGGCAGGGGGCCGGAGATACGCAGTATTTT.

The table lists this clonotype with a few counts. The CDR3 sequence is CASRVSGGTGDEQFF. The CDR3 DNA reads TGTGCCAGCAGAGTAAGCGGGGGCACGGGGGATGAGCAGTTCTTC. The J gene is TRBJ2-1, the V gene TRBV6-1; 8 bases match TRBD2. The J segment lost 8 bases and the V segment lost 6 bases, leaving 12 bases of the junction unmatched. This CDR3 region has 15 residues. CDR1 is MNHNS, CDR2 SASEGT, per germline.

This clonotype has only a few counts. The chain employs TRBV6-2 or TRBV6-3 and TRBJ2-2; TRBD2 is a possible D gene (6 bases). There are 17 residues in the CDR3. The V end lost 4 bases, the J end lost 2 bases, and 17 bases lay between the germline ends. Germline CDR1 reads MNHEY; CDR2 reads SVGEGT. In DNA form, the CDR3 reads TGTGCCAGCAGTTGGGGTTTTGCGGGGCGAAACACCGGGGAGCTGTTTTTT. Its protein is CASSWGFAGRNTGELFF.

Ten or more counts support this clonotype. This sequence joins TRBV5-1 and TRBJ2-1; 8 nucleotides line up with TRBD1. There are 15 residues in the CDR3. Germline V lookup: CDR1 SGHRS, CDR2 YFSETQ. Trimming cost V 6 bases and J 9 bases; bases outside gene matches: 14. The CDR3: CASTNHASGGTEQFF. The CDR3 DNA sequence: TGCGCCAGCACCAATCATGCTTCAGGGGGCACTGAGCAGTTCTTC.

This clonotype was seen a handful of times. The gene calls are TRBV12-3 or TRBV12-4 and TRBJ2-6; D not resolved. The CDR3 has 17 residues. V was shortened by 3 bases and J by 0 bases, with 12 bases between the two germline ends. The CDR3 DNA reads as TGTGCCAGCAGTTTTGGGCTCGGCGGCTCTGGGGCCAACGTCCTGACTTTC. It is translated as CASSFGLGGSGANVLTF.

The chain has TRBV11-3 and TRBJ2-7; TRBD2 is a possible D gene (6 bases). Trimming removed 3 bases at V and 3 bases at J, with 12 bases between. The CDR3 length is 14 residues. CDR1 and CDR2 (germline): SGHNT, YENEEA. The CDR3 nucleotides are TGTGCCAGCAGCTTTAGCGGTAGCCTCTACGAGCAGTACTTC. This encodes CASSFSGSLYEQYF. Full variable domain (outside the CDR3, taken from reference TRBV11-3 and TRBJ2-7): EAGVVQSPRYKIIEKKQPVAFWCNPISGHNTLYWYLQNLGQGPELLIRYENEEAVDDSQLPKDRFSAERLKGVDSTLKIQPAELGDSAVYLCASSFSGSLYEQYFGPGTRLTVT.

The sample holds a few counts of this clonotype. The chain recombines TRBV27 with TRBJ2-1, with 15 bases fitting TRBD2. Germline lookup yields CDR1 MNHEY and CDR2 SMNVEV (reference sequence). There are 20 residues in the CDR3. The V segment lost 3 bases and the J segment 0 bases; nucleotides outside the gene matches: 9. In nucleotides, the CDR3 is TGTGCCAGCAGTTTCCGCCCGGGACTAGCGGGAGGTTACTCCTACAATGAGCAGTTCTTC. This translates into CASSFRPGLAGGYSYNEQFF.

The chain recombines TRBV2 with TRBJ1-2; no clear D. With 8 bases removed from V and 9 bases from J, the gap between germline ends came to 10 bases. Looked up from germline, CDR1 is SNHLY and CDR2 is FYNNEI. The CDR3 has 10 residues. The CDR3 DNA follows: TGTGCCAGCGGCGGACTTAGCTACACCTTC. Translated: CASGGLSYTF.

This chain's CDR3 is CASSYSIWDFKNIQYF. DNA for the CDR3: TGTGCCAGCAGTTACTCGATTTGGGATTTCAAAAACATTCAGTACTTC. V gene TRBV6-2 or TRBV6-3 combines with J gene TRBJ2-4, with no clear D. The CDR3 is made up of 16 amino acids. The germline V gene encodes CDR1 MNHEY and CDR2 SVGEGT. V was trimmed by 0 bases and J by 3 bases, leaving 12 bases between them.

The chain employs TRBV15 and TRBJ1-2; unclear D gene. V gave up 5 bases and J gave up 5 bases, with 18 bases separating them. Germline assignment: CDR1 LNHNV and CDR2 YYDKDF (reference sequence). This CDR3 contains 15 residues. The DNA of the CDR3 is TGTGCCACCAGCCGAAACGAGTTTAAAGGATATGGCTACACCTTC. It yields the protein CATSRNEFKGYGYTF.

In its sample, this clonotype was seen many times. This sequence joins TRBV20-1 and TRBJ2-3; 16 nucleotides line up with TRBD2. The CDR3 contains 15 residues. Germline V gene sequence: CDR1 DFQATT, CDR2 SNEGSKA (reference sequence). DNA for the CDR3: TGCACCGGGACTAGCGGGGGGGCGGGCACAGATACGCAGTATTTT. Protein: CTGTSGGAGTDTQYF.

This clonotype was recorded at least ten times. The J gene is TRBJ2-4, the V gene TRBV12-3 or TRBV12-4, with D possibly TRBD1 on 6 matching bases. The length of the CDR3 is 13 residues. V lost 5 bases and J 9 bases, leaving 14 bases between the germline ends. This CDR3 reads CASSPQTGTIQYF. The CDR3 nucleotides read TGTGCCAGCAGTCCGCAGACAGGTACCATTCAGTACTTC.

This rearrangement joins TRBV5-5 to TRBJ1-5; D is ambiguous. CDR3 length equals 13 residues. The germline CDR1 and CDR2 sequences are SGHKS and YYEKEE (reference sequence). V was pared by 4 bases and J by 4 bases, with 9 bases between. CDR3 sequence: CASSRDVNQPQHF. The CDR3 DNA is TGTGCCAGCAGCCGCGACGTAAATCAGCCCCAGCATTTT.

The chain uses TRBV4-3 and TRBJ2-5; the match to TRBD2 covers 9 bases. V shed 4 bases, J shed 5 bases, and the junction held 14 bases outside the gene matches. Germline V gene data show CDR1 as LGHNA and CDR2 as YSLEER. This CDR3 contains 17 residues. In DNA, the CDR3 is TGCGCCAGCAGCCGCCATATAGCGGGAGCCAAGGGGGAGACCCAGTACTTC. This encodes CASSRHIAGAKGETQYF.